Shown below are 23 T cell receptor beta chains from a single sample sequenced in a study of PD-1 blockade in classical Hodgkin lymphoma. Every single patient, without exception, relapsed after autologous stem cell transplantation, and brentuximab vedotin exposure varied. Clones were sequenced by immunoSEQ multiplex PCR, and TCRdb holds only the in-frame ones, with some missing. The table lists approximately 150,000 clones, approximately 72% of them singletons. Sample: peripheral blood mononuclear cells (PBMCs), taken before the second cycle of nivolumab. The source of these receptors is a human donor with classical Hodgkin lymphoma.

The V and J genes are TRBV6-5 and TRBJ1-2, with D hard to call. The V end lost 6 bases, the J end lost 1 base, and 12 bases lay between the germline ends. From germline, CDR1 is MNHEY and CDR2 SVGAGI. The CDR3 covers 14 residues. This CDR3 is CASRREVGNYGYTF. Written as DNA, the CDR3 is TGTGCCAGCAGGAGGGAAGTGGGTAACTATGGCTACACCTTC.

This clone has just a few counts. This chain joins TRBV5-1 and TRBJ2-7; TRBD1 matches 8 bases. J was trimmed by 0 bases and V by 5 bases; bases with no gene match: 1. This CDR3 spans 13 amino acids. Per the germline V gene, CDR1 is SGHRS and CDR2 is YFSETQ. The CDR3 here is CASRTGDSYEQYF. Here the CDR3 DNA reads TGCGCCAGCAGGACAGGGGACTCCTACGAGCAGTACTTC.

A single count supports this clone. This rearrangement joins TRBV7-2 to TRBJ2-1, with D tentatively TRBD2 (6 bases). CDR3 length: 15 amino acids. The V gene's germline CDR1 is SGHTA and CDR2 FQGNSA. The V end lost 1 base, the J end lost 8 bases, and 15 bases lay between the germline ends. CDR3 DNA sequence: TGTGCCAGCAGCTTAGGCCTCTGGACTATACATGAGCAGTTCTTC. This codes for CASSLGLWTIHEQFF. The entire variable domain, with the rest obtained from reference TRBV7-2 and TRBJ2-1, is as follows: GAGVSQSPSNKVTEKGKDVELRCDPISGHTALYWYRQSLGQGLEFLIYFQGNSAPDKSGLPSDRFSAERTGGSVSTLTIQRTQQEDSAVYLCASSLGLWTIHEQFFGPGTRLTVL.

This clone was detected only a few times. The rearrangement links TRBV6-4 to TRBJ1-2; the D gene is possibly TRBD1 (6 bases). With 6 bases removed from V and 4 bases from J, the gap between germline ends came to 18 bases. The CDR3 covers 15 residues. The germline V gene encodes CDR1 MRHNA and CDR2 SNTAGT. The CDR3 region is CASRLQGPTSYGYTF. The CDR3 region has the DNA TGTGCCAGCAGATTACAGGGCCCAACCTCCTATGGCTACACCTTC.

The chain has TRBV19 and TRBJ2-3, with 7 positions matching TRBD1. The germline CDR1 and CDR2 sequences are LNHDA and SQIVND (reference sequence). The J segment lost 4 bases and the V segment lost 5 bases, leaving 9 bases of the junction unmatched. This CDR3 comprises 15 residues. The DNA of the CDR3 is TGTGCCAGTAGTGTAGGCAGGGGGTTTCCAGATACGCAGTATTTT. It translates to CASSVGRGFPDTQYF.

This clone has just one count. The chain has TRBV6-6 and TRBJ1-5; a weak D match, TRBD1 (6 bases). Germline CDR1 is MNHNY and CDR2 is SVGAGI (reference sequence). Trimming removed 5 bases at V and 2 bases at J, with 13 bases between. The CDR3 runs to 15 residues. The CDR3 region is CASSPQGSGNQPQHF. CDR3 in DNA: TGTGCCAGCAGTCCACAGGGTTCCGGCAATCAGCCCCAGCATTTT.

About this clone itself: Other DNA variants within this sample encode the same CDR3. The rearrangement links TRBV7-2 to TRBJ2-1; 10 nucleotides line up with TRBD2. Trimming removed 5 bases from V and 0 bases from J; junction bases left unmatched: 1. Germline-derived CDR1 and CDR2 are SGHTA and FQGNSA. The CDR3 is 15 amino acids. The CDR3 is CASSRTSGSYNEQFF. CDR3 coding DNA: TGTGCCAGCAGCCGGACTAGCGGCTCCTACAATGAGCAGTTCTTC.

This chain joins TRBV7-6 and TRBJ2-7; tentative D call: TRBD1 (6 bases). The V gene's germline CDR1 is SGHVS and CDR2 FNYEAQ. V lost 4 bases, J lost 2 bases, and 21 bases lay in between. The CDR3 contains 17 residues. CDR3 nucleotide sequence: TGTGCCAGCAGCTCCCAACCTTTCGGGACACAGGCCTACGAGCAGTACTTC. Amino acid sequence: CASSSQPFGTQAYEQYF.

V is TRBV6-6 and J is TRBJ2-5; 9 nucleotides agree with TRBD2. Germline V gene data show CDR1 as MNHNY and CDR2 as SVGAGI (reference sequence). V trimming: 6 bases; J trimming: 7 bases; junction bases outside the gene matches: 9. The CDR3 loop spans 14 amino acids. The CDR3 sequence: CASSRDSGRPTQYF. As DNA, the CDR3 is TGTGCCAGCAGCCGGGACAGCGGGAGGCCGACCCAGTACTTC.

The CDR3 sequence: CASSLGTREETQYF. CDR3 nucleotides: TGCGCCAGCAGCTTGGGTACGCGGGAAGAGACCCAGTACTTC. The chain carries TRBV5-1 and TRBJ2-5; possibly TRBD2 for D (5 bases). Trimming stripped 0 bases from V and 3 bases from J, with 9 bases between. This CDR3 region has 14 residues. The germline V gene has CDR1 SGHRS and CDR2 YFSETQ.

This chain connects TRBV9 to TRBJ2-2, with D perhaps matching TRBD1 (5 bases). The germline V gene encodes CDR1 SGDLS and CDR2 YYNGEE. V was cut by 0 bases and J by 5 bases, with 11 bases left in between. The CDR3 sequence is 15 residues long. CDR3 in amino acids: CASSVGTQLTGELFF. Here the CDR3 DNA reads TGTGCCAGCAGCGTAGGGACACAGTTGACCGGGGAGCTGTTTTTT.

The CDR3 DNA is TGTGCCAGCAGCTTCGGCATTGCTAACTATGGCTACACCTTC. Amino acid sequence: CASSFGIANYGYTF. The chain links TRBV7-2 to TRBJ1-2; no firm D call. The CDR3 runs 14 residues. CDR1 and CDR2 from the germline V gene are SGHTA and FQGNSA. Trimming stripped 3 bases from V and 0 bases from J, with 8 bases between.

The genes are TRBV6-6 and TRBJ1-2; D is ambiguous. With 2 bases removed from V and 5 bases from J, the gap between germline ends came to 12 bases. CDR3 size: 14 residues. Looked up from germline, CDR1 is MNHNY and CDR2 is SVGAGI (reference sequence). CDR3 DNA sequence: TGTGCCAGCAGTTACCCTCCCAATGAGTATGGCTACACCTTC. It specifies CASSYPPNEYGYTF.

This clone appeared a single time. The rearrangement uses TRBV6-4 and TRBJ1-1, with D hard to call. The CDR3 has 13 residues. Trimming cost V 6 bases and J 1 base, with 9 bases left between them. Germline V gene data show CDR1 as MRHNA and CDR2 as SNTAGT. The CDR3 spells CASRAQENTEAFF. The CDR3 DNA follows: TGTGCCAGCAGGGCCCAGGAGAACACTGAAGCTTTCTTT.

The chain joins TRBV9 to TRBJ1-5; D may be TRBD1 (6 bases). Trimming left V 5 bases short and J 5 bases short, with 14 bases between. The CDR3 is 14 residues long. Germline V CDR1 and CDR2: SGDLS, YYNGEE. The CDR3 here is CASSSRDTYQPQHF. CDR3 nucleotides: TGTGCCAGCAGTTCACGGGACACCTATCAGCCCCAGCATTTT.

This clone was detected only a few times. The rearrangement joins TRBV7-9 to TRBJ2-7; D might be TRBD1 (6 bases). V lost 5 bases and J 0 bases, leaving 14 bases between the germline ends. Germline values: CDR1 SEHNR, CDR2 FQNEAQ (reference sequence). This CDR3 spans 15 amino acids. The CDR3 region has the DNA TGTGCCAGCAGCCCGACAGGATTTAGCTCCTACGAGCAGTACTTC. It codes for CASSPTGFSSYEQYF.

The V call is TRBV27, the J call TRBJ1-5; D gene uncertain. CDR3 length: 14 amino acids. Germline V gene lookup returns CDR1 MNHEY and CDR2 SMNVEV (reference sequence). V lost 5 bases to trimming and J lost 10 bases, with 18 bases between them. The CDR3 loop is CASSIGLTFGPQHF. The CDR3 DNA sequence: TGTGCCAGCAGTATTGGACTGACTTTTGGCCCCCAGCATTTT.

The CDR3 DNA reads as TGTGCCAGCAGTTTATCGGTCGGGGAGCTGTTTTTT. Protein product: CASSLSVGELFF. This chain uses TRBV27 with TRBJ2-2; D is ambiguous. The germline V gene has CDR1 MNHEY and CDR2 SMNVEV (reference sequence). The V end was cut by 0 bases, the J end by 7 bases, with 3 bases between. The CDR3 covers 12 residues.

The rearrangement links TRBV6-6 to TRBJ2-2; D not resolved. Germline values: CDR1 MNHNY, CDR2 SVGAGI (reference sequence). This CDR3 is 13 amino acids long. V gave up 2 bases and J gave up 4 bases, with 5 bases separating them. DNA of the CDR3: TGTGCCAGCAGTTACGGAACCACCGGGGAGCTGTTTTTT. Residues: CASSYGTTGELFF.

This chain links TRBV30 with TRBJ2-7, with 9 bases fitting TRBD1. Germline V gene lookup returns CDR1 GTSNPN and CDR2 SVGIG (reference sequence). J was trimmed by 5 bases and V by 5 bases; bases with no gene match: 7. This CDR3 is 13 amino acids long. CDR3 sequence: CAWVQGAVHEQYF. CDR3 DNA: TGTGCCTGGGTACAGGGGGCCGTCCACGAGCAGTACTTC.

The chain uses TRBV10-2 and TRBJ2-3; D is undetermined. CDR1 WSHSY and CDR2 SAAADI come from the germline V gene. V lost 8 bases and J lost 0, with 9 bases in between. The CDR3 is 13 amino acids. The CDR3 region has the DNA TGCGCCAGCGCTTCCCATAGCACAGATACGCAGTATTTT. This gives the protein CASASHSTDTQYF.

The V call is TRBV7-2, the J call TRBJ1-1; tentatively, D is TRBD1 (5 bases). The CDR3 is 12 amino acids. V shed 5 bases and J shed 5 bases, with 9 bases lying between them. The germline CDR1 and CDR2 sequences are SGHTA and FQGNSA. The DNA for the CDR3 is TGTGCCAGCAGCGGGACCCCAACTGAAGCTTTCTTT. Its translation is CASSGTPTEAFF.

The chain joins TRBV6-6 to TRBJ1-4; no clear D. This CDR3 has 12 amino acids. Trimming shortened V by 3 bases and J by 6 bases, and 5 bases separated the two germline ends. Germline V gives CDR1 MNHNY, CDR2 SVGAGI (reference sequence). CDR3 amino acids: CASSYVDEKLFF. For the CDR3, the DNA is TGTGCCAGCAGTTATGTTGATGAAAAACTGTTTTTT.